This T cell receptor beta chain was sequenced in a study of OX40 agonist ivuxolimab in advanced cancers. Sequencing used immunoSEQ multiplex PCR; TCRdb keeps in-frame clones, though not all of them. Among 65,000 to 90,000 clones listed, approximately 85% were seen once. CDR1 is SEHNR, CDR2 FQNEAQ, per germline (reference sequence). The CDR3 runs to 14 residues. V was clipped by 3 bases and J by 4 bases, with 10 bases between them. This clone came up once. Its antigen is not known. Study conclusions and caveats: Relative to CD4+ cells, CD8+ T cells on average had more expanded clones. Dosing at 0.1 to 3.0 mg/kg was accompanied by clonal expansion of CD4+ and CD8+ blood T cells by week 6. The specificity for antigen of the expanded peripheral T cells was not determined.

This rearrangement joins TRBV7-9 to TRBJ1-5; possibly TRBD1 for D (6 bases). Material: CD4+ or CD8+ T cells sorted from blood, obtained in a trial of the OX40 agonist ivuxolimab. This TCR came from an adult with an advanced solid tumor such as melanoma, head and neck, liver or kidney cancer. The CDR3 sequence: CASSFTGRNQPQHF. CDR3 DNA sequence: TGTGCCAGCAGCTTCACAGGGAGGAATCAGCCCCAGCATTTT.